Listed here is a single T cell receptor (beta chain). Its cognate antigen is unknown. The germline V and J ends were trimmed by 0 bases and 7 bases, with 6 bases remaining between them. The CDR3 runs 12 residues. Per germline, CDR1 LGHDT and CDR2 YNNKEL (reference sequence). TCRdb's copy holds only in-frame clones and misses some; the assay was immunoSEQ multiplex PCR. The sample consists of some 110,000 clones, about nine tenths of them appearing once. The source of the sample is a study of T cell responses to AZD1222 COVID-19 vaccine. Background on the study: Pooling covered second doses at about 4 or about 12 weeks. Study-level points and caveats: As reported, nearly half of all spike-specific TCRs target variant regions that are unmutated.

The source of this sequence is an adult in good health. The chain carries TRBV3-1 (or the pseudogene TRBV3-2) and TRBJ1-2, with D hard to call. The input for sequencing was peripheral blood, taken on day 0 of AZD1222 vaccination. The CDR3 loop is CASSQDTRGYTF. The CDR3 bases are TGTGCCAGCAGCCAAGACACCCGTGGCTACACCTTC.